This is a list of T cell receptor beta chains from one sample in a study of blood T cell repertoires in COVID-19. Assay: immunoSEQ multiplex PCR; the TCRdb copy retains only in-frame clones and omits some. Here the sample spans approximately 340,000 clones, roughly nine tenths being singletons. The sequenced sample was PBMCs or T cells enriched from blood (not recorded which). The receptors were gathered from a woman aged 40 to 50 who had been exposed to COVID-19. The CDR3 runs from the conserved cysteine through the conserved F or W. The order of the fields is CDR3 DNA, CDR3 protein, V gene, J gene, D gene. A D gene is named only where the DNA matches it firmly.

cdr3_nt: TGTGCCAGCAGCTTAAAAGGGCGGCTGGCGGGAGGGACCACCGGGGAGCTGTTTTTT
cdr3_aa: CASSLKGRLAGGTTGELFF
v_call: TRBV7-2
j_call: TRBJ2-2
d_call: TRBD2

cdr3_nt: TGTGCCAGCAGTCCGACAGGGGTAGAGACCCAGTACTTC
cdr3_aa: CASSPTGVETQYF
v_call: TRBV6-1
j_call: TRBJ2-5
d_call: TRBD1

cdr3_nt: TGTGCCAGCAGTGAAATTTCGTTGGGGACAGAGCAAGAGACCCAGTACTTC
cdr3_aa: CASSEISLGTEQETQYF
v_call: TRBV2
j_call: TRBJ2-5
d_call: TRBD1

cdr3_nt: TGTGCCAGCAGCTACGGGACAGATGAAAAACTGTTTTTT
cdr3_aa: CASSYGTDEKLFF
v_call: TRBV5-4
j_call: TRBJ1-4
d_call: TRBD1

cdr3_nt: TGTGCCAGCAGCTTAGAGGCAGGGGTCGTGAACACTGAAGCTTTCTTT
cdr3_aa: CASSLEAGVVNTEAFF
v_call: TRBV7-8
j_call: TRBJ1-1
d_call: .

cdr3_nt: TGTGCCATCAGTGAGGCGGACAGGAGGTACAATGAGCAGTTCTTC
cdr3_aa: CAISEADRRYNEQFF
v_call: TRBV10-3
j_call: TRBJ2-1
d_call: TRBD1

cdr3_nt: TGTGCCAGCAGCTTAGGCGGGGCCGCTGGAAACACCATATATTTT
cdr3_aa: CASSLGGAAGNTIYF
v_call: TRBV7-2
j_call: TRBJ1-3
d_call: .

cdr3_nt: TGTGCCAGCAGTTACTCACAGGGTGCCGAGCAGTACTTC
cdr3_aa: CASSYSQGAEQYF
v_call: TRBV6-5
j_call: TRBJ2-7
d_call: .

cdr3_nt: TGTGCCAGCAGTTACTCCCTGCAGGGGAGGGGTTACGAGCAGTACTTC
cdr3_aa: CASSYSLQGRGYEQYF
v_call: TRBV6-2/TRBV6-3
j_call: TRBJ2-7
d_call: .

cdr3_nt: TGTGCCAGCAGTTTCCGGACTAGCGGGAGTAGTAGTGAGCAGTTCTTC
cdr3_aa: CASSFRTSGSSSEQFF
v_call: TRBV6-5
j_call: TRBJ2-1
d_call: TRBD2

cdr3_nt: TGTGCCAGCAGTCCGAACAGGGGTCGGGTAGAGACCCAGTACTTC
cdr3_aa: CASSPNRGRVETQYF
v_call: TRBV6-6
j_call: TRBJ2-5
d_call: TRBD1